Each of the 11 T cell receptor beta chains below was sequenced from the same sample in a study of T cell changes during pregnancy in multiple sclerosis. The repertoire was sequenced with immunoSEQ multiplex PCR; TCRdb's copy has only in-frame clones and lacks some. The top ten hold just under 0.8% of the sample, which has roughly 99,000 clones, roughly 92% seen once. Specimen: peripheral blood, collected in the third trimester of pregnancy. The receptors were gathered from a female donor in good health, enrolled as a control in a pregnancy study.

CDR3 sequence (DNA): TGTGCCAGTAGTATAGGGGGGACTAGCGGGACGCAGTATTTT. Its protein product is CASSIGGTSGTQYF. J is TRBJ2-3 and V is TRBV19; 12 positions agree with TRBD2. The germline gives CDR1 LNHDA, CDR2 SQIVND (reference sequence). J was trimmed by 9 bases and V by 1 base; bases with no gene match: 2. The CDR3 has 14 residues.

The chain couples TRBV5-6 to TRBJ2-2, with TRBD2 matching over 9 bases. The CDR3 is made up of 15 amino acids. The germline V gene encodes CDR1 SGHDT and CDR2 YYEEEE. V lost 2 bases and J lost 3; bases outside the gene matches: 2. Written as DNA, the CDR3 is TGTGCCAGCAGCTTCACTAGCGGGCACACCGGGGAGCTGTTTTTT. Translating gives CASSFTSGHTGELFF.

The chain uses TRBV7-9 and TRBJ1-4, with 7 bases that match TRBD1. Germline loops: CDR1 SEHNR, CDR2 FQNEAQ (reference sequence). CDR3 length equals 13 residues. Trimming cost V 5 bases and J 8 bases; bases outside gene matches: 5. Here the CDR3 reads CASSLDRDEKLFF. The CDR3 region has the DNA TGTGCCAGCAGCCTTGACAGGGACGAAAAACTGTTTTTT.

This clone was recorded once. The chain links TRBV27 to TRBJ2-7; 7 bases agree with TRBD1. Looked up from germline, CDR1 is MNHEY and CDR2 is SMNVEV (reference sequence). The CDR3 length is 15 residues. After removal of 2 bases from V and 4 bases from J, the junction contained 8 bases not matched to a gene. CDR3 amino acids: CASSLRAGGAYEQYF. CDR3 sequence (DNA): TGTGCCAGCAGTTTAAGGGCAGGGGGAGCGTACGAGCAGTACTTC.

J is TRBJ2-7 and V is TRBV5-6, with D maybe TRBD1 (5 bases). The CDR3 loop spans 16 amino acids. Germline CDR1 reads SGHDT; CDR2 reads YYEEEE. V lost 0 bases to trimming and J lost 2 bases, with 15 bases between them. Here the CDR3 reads CASSLVGNPGPYEQYF. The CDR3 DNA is TGTGCCAGCAGCTTGGTCGGCAACCCAGGGCCCTACGAGCAGTACTTC.

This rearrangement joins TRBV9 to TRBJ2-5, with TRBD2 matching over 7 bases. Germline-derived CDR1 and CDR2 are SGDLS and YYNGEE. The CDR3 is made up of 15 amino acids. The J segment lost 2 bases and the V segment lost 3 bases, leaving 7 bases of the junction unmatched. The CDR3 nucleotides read TGTGCCAGCAGCGGGAGAGCGGGGACGCAAGAGACCCAGTACTTC. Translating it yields CASSGRAGTQETQYF.

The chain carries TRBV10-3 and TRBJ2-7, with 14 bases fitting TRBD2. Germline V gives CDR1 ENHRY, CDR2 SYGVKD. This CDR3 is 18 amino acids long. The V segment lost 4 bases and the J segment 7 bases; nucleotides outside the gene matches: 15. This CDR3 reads CAISGTGTSGGSGDEQYF. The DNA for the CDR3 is TGTGCCATCAGTGGGACGGGGACTAGCGGGGGAAGCGGAGATGAGCAGTACTTC.

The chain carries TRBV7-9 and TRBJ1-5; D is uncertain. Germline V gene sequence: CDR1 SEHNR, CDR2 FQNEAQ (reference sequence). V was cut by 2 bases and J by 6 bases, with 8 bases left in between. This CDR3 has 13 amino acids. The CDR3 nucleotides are TGTGCCAGCAGCTTAACTATATCTCAGCCCCAGCATTTT. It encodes CASSLTISQPQHF.

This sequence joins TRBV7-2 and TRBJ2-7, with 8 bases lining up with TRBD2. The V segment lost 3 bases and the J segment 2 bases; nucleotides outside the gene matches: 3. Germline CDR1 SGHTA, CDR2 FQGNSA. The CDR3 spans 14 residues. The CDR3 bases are TGTGCCAGCAGCTTCGGGGGGGCCACCTACGAGCAGTACTTC. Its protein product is CASSFGGATYEQYF.

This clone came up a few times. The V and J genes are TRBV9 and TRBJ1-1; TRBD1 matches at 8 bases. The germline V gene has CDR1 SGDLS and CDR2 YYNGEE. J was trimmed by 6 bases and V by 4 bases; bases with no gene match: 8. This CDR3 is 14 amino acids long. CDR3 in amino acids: CASSPTGGASEAFF. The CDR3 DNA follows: TGTGCCAGCAGCCCCACAGGGGGGGCTTCTGAAGCTTTCTTT.

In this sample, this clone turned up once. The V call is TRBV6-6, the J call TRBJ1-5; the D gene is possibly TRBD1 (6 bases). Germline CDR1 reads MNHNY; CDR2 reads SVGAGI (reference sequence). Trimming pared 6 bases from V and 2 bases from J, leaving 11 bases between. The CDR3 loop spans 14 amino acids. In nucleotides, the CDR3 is TGTGCCAGCAGCCCACAGGGTCGCAATCAGCCCCAGCATTTT. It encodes CASSPQGRNQPQHF.